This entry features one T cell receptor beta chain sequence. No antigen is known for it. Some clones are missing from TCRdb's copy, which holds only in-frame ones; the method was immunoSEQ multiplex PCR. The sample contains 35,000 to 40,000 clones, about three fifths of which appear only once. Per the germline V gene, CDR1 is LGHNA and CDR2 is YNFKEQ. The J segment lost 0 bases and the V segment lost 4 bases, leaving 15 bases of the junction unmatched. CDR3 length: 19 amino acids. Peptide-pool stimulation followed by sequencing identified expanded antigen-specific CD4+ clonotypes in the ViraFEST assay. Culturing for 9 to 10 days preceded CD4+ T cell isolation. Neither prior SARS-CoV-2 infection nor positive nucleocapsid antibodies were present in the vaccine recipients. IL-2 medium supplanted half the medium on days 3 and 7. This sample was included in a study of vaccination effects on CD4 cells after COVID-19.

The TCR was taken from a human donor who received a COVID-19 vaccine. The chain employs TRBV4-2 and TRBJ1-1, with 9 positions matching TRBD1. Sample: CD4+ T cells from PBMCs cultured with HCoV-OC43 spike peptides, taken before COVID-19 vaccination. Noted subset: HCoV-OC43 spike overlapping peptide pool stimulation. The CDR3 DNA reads TGTGCCAGCAGCCCTTATCCGGGACAGGGTAGGCCCTTGAACACTGAAGCTTTCTTT. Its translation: CASSPYPGQGRPLNTEAFF.